This entry is about one T cell receptor beta chain. The antigen this receptor binds is unknown. No base qualities exist here, and no much larger clone lies one base off it. The data stem from a study of cytomegalovirus exposure and HLA in healthy donors (dated by TCRdb to 2017 to 2019). About the study as a whole: An earlier analysis of some 600 of the donors reported roughly 300 Gb of sequence data and 95 million to 120 million unique TCR beta sequences obtained from 180 million or so T cells. To predict cytomegalovirus infection status, the study brought together high-throughput TCR immunosequencing, statistical association of individual TCRs with disease status, and machine learning. Both class I and class II loci were covered by HLA typing, at four-digit resolution. About 300 gigabases of sequencing data and approximately 85 million unique TCR sequences were included in an early release covering 550 to 800 HLA-typed donors. An earlier analysis of 450 to 750 of the donors used high-throughput TCR beta sequencing to judge whether each TCR beta V gene segment behaved as functional or pseudogenic. The study used immunosequencing to profile the T cell repertoires of several hundred subjects and linked those repertoires to cytomegalovirus serostatus. Donor age, sex, ethnicity and CMV serostatus were compiled alongside the repertoire data. The aim of the study was to test whether cataloging public T cell receptors could identify signatures of past pathogen exposure. A later analysis re-examined previously published TCR beta repertoires from just over 650 donors and added high-resolution HLA genotyping to investigate patterns of TCR occurrence. Rather than drawing on any new phenotypic data, the later analysis identified candidate immune exposures from TCR beta sequences and the way those sequences occurred across donors. In addition to the first cohort of 666 subjects, a separate validation cohort of around 110 different subjects was used. Typing coverage differed by locus: A, B, C, DRB1 and DQB1 were typed in roughly 620-630 donors, DQA1 in approximately 520, DPA1 in over 600, and DPB1 in 450 to 490. Because of strong linkage in the cohort, roughly 5 DR-DQ haplotypes were treated as single units for association and clustering. The genetic ancestry cluster associated with self-reported Caucasian donors included roughly four fifths of the roughly 410 genotyped donors. On average, 235,054 unique TCR beta nucleotide sequences were sequenced per donor among some 420 genotyped donors of the cohort, with 15% to 20% of those sequences being non-productive. Every discovery cohort repertoire had been produced on one sequencing platform. Genome-wide SNP genotypes for about three fifths of the roughly 670 donors were used in a later genetic analysis, which treated that subset as a discovery cohort. What the work shows at the level of the full study, not this receptor alone: The earlier analysis of approximately 560 of the donors excluded some 15 rarely observed V segments, including chromosome 9 orphons, because counts were too low. In vitro tests confirmed that a few of the cytomegalovirus-associated TCR beta chains recognize cytomegalovirus antigens. The classifier was reported to diagnose cytomegalovirus status with high specificity and sensitivity in both the original cohort and the validation cohort. A later analysis associated 15,000 or so TCR beta sequences with specific HLA alleles at a false discovery rate of 0.05. The study gave a list of 150 to 200 TCR beta chains associated with cytomegalovirus. Assigning TCR associations to individual alleles was difficult when HLA alleles, especially DR and DQ, strongly co-occurred. In a later analysis, most CMV-associated TCR beta chains were found to appear HLA-restricted, with HLA associations seemingly driven largely by CMV exposure. Because HLA typing was unavailable for some donors at each locus, only the typed subset was used in association tests. According to a later analysis, parvovirus B19, influenza, CMV and Epstein-Barr virus appeared linked to several top co-occurrence clusters. Most TCR sequences were seen in very few donors, while some public TCRs were found in many individuals. Sequencing depth was assumed to be roughly uniform across donors in the presence/absence analyses, though that assumption may not hold. A further reported finding was that TCR beta sequences accurately predicted the HLA-A and HLA-B alleles for most subjects in the first cohort. The sequencing pipeline was judged likely to have produced a cluster of highly shared sequence variants as a technical artifact. In this cohort, only TCR beta chains were sequenced, and detectable features were limited by the absence of alpha or paired-chain data. The only immune exposure information available for the cohort was CMV serostatus. Linkage disequilibrium might explain the correlated functional status among segregating V segments, but an unknown experimental factor could not be ruled out. Compared with the approximately 700-donor mean, donors in an Asian-associated ancestry cluster had fewer N-insertions in productive TCRs, according to a later genetic analysis. V-gene and J-gene trimming of TCR beta chains was associated with a missense DCLRE1C variant in a later genetic analysis, and the association was replicated in an independent cohort. The 87-base-pair reads could not distinguish some IMGT-functional V segments, including TRBV6-2 and TRBV6-3, so those segments were excluded. Broadly in line with IMGT annotations, most TCR beta V segments showed up in productive rearrangements about 90% or about 30% of the time in an earlier analysis of some 590 of the donors. In a later analysis, HLA-associated TCR beta chains were found to be more clonally expanded and to have lower generation probabilities than equally common non-associated chains. In a later analysis, TCR association rates were found to vary across HLA loci, with the most associated TCRs seen for DRB1 alleles and the fewest for HLA-C alleles. The authors suggested that the approach could potentially be generalized to other disease states and immunological phenotypes.

The cohort consisted of some 730 healthy bone marrow donors. At the time of sampling, every cohort member was nominally healthy, though immune exposures that went unrecorded were likely present. The donor was CMV seropositive and belonged to the group of more than 250 seropositive cohort members. A peripheral blood sample was collected from each donor, and TCR beta sequencing was performed on peripheral blood mononuclear cells. Genomic DNA extraction from the blood cell samples was performed with the Qiagen DNeasy Blood Extraction Kit. The method behind the library was the immunoSEQ multiplex PCR assay. The multiplex PCR relied on a mix of 60 forward primers for TCR Vbeta segments and 13 reverse primers for TCR Jbeta segments. A multiplex PCR assay on genomic DNA amplified the CDR3 region of rearranged TCR beta genes. Amplified TCR beta libraries were sequenced as 87-base-pair reads on the Illumina HiSeq System. For the original study's pipeline: Across the 670 or so repertoires, a later analysis counted 60 million to 90 million unique TCR beta chains, some 11 million of which were shared by at least two donors. Raw reads were error-corrected and collapsed into unique sequences by a nearest-neighbor algorithm in which closely related sequences were merged to remove PCR and sequencing errors. To assign V, D and J gene segments, CDR3 sequences were aligned to IMGT reference sequences. For a sequence to be retained, a match of at least six nucleotides was required to both a V gene segment and a J gene segment. A rearrangement counted as productive if the CDR3 had no stop codons and remained in frame with V and J, and every other rearrangement counted as non-productive. Following IMGT convention, CDR3 was defined as the stretch from the second conserved V-encoded cysteine up to the conserved J-encoded phenylalanine. Sequences without an unambiguous match to a single V gene segment were excluded from the earlier analysis of over 500 of the donors. In an earlier analysis of more than 500 of the donors, a V segment was called functional when productive rearrangements were above 56.7%, and segregating when the standard deviation between donors exceeded 5%. A statistical classification framework was developed to diagnose cytomegalovirus status using the catalog of TCR beta chain sequences. V and J gene assignment, in a later analysis, came from comparing TCR nucleotide sequences with IMGT/GENE-DB human TR gene sequences. The TCRdist pipeline was used in a later analysis to assign CDR3 sequences and most-parsimonious VDJ recombination scenarios. In a later analysis, every TCR beta chain was defined by the combination of its CDR3 amino acid sequence and its V-gene family, and reads without a unique V-gene family were dropped. As a way to deal with suspected cross-contamination and a sequencing artifact, a later analysis dropped hundreds of nucleotide sequences that were highly shared and had low generation probability. In a later analysis, a clonal expansion index for each public chain was calculated from normalized within-repertoire ranks of inferred template counts. In a later analysis, generation probabilities were computed with a VDJ recombination model fitted to out-of-frame rearrangements, and the resulting probabilities were checked against IGoR. A later analysis scored TCR-TCR, TCR-HLA and TCR-CMV co-occurrence with hypergeometric tests, applying a repertoire-size bias correction to TCR pairs. In a later analysis, false discovery rates were estimated by permuting HLA or CMV assignments 20 times. In a later analysis, co-occurring TCRs were grouped using DBSCAN, and TCRdist sequence similarity was added for clustering within HLA-allele-positive subsets. Co-occurrence clustering excluded repertoires with fewer than 30,000 or more than 120,000 public chains, plus five with anomalous nucleotide sharing. TCRdb mirrors the immuneACCESS table, restricted to in-frame sequences. Some clones are absent from its copies; in checked studies, under half trace to an unresolved V gene, and the reason for the others is unknown. V and J calls plus clone size are reproduced from that table; the DNA served to infer D and trimming. Present in this sample are around 150,000 clones, around 79% of which were seen just once. 5% to 8.5% of the sample belongs to the ten largest clones.

CDR3 length: 15 amino acids, cysteine to phenylalanine. The retained sequence is limited to the CDR3, 45 bases, with the frame set at the first base. From the germline V gene, CDR1 is SNHLY and CDR2 is FYNNEI. V has 7 bases trimmed and J has 6 bases trimmed; junction bases matching no gene number 11. This chain is built from TRBV2 and TRBJ2-2; TRBD1 fits 7 bases in the junction. This sequence originates from a man aged 35 to 55 in good health and CMV-seropositive. Sample: PBMCs. The DNA reads TGTGCCAGCAATCCTCTCACAGGGGTGGCCGGGGAGCTGTTTTTT. Translation gives CASNPLTGVAGELFF. This CDR3, with the reference TRBV2 and TRBJ2-2 proteins standing in past its ends, gives the full variable domain EPEVTQTPSHQVTQMGQEVILRCVPISNHLYFYWYRQILGQKVEFLVSFYNNEISEKSEIFDDQFSVERPDGSNFTLKIRSTKLEDSAMYFCASNPLTGVAGELFFGEGSRLTVL.